The present T cell receptor beta chain was sequenced within a study of T-cell reconstitution after alpha-beta-depleted transplantation in children. General study findings and limits: T-cell counts and diversity at one year post-transplant came mainly from newly produced T cells. By about two months after transplant, alpha-beta T cells reportedly arose from several hundred graft clones that had expanded. At day 60, the high TCRbeta diversity found in some patients originated from recipient T cells and thymic progenitors that had survived.

This clonotype was seen many times. The antigen is not known. V was cut by 6 bases and J by 5 bases, with 17 bases left in between. The CDR3 covers 14 residues. CDR1 and CDR2 (germline): KGHSH, LQKENI. Preparation of the TCRbeta library used unique molecular identifiers. TCRdb redid the calling of the PCR reads with MiXCR, one entry per CDR3 protein. The top ten hold around 29% of the sample, which has 350,000 to 500,000 distinct CDR3 sequences, over 40% seen once. This sequence joins TRBV18 and TRBJ2-7; the D gene is possibly TRBD2 (7 bases). The specimen comprised PBMCs, sampled before TCRalphabeta/CD19-depleted stem cell transplant. This clonotype was obtained from a girl aged 2 to 10 with aplastic anemia, due to receive a stem cell transplant. CDR3 protein: CASSPARGGDEQYF. For the CDR3, the DNA is TGTGCCAGCTCCCCCGCCCGCGGGGGCGACGAGCAGTACTTC.